This T cell receptor beta chain was obtained from a study of CD8+ T cells in alopecia areata. The sequencing template was cDNA reverse transcribed from extracted RNA. The data were produced by immunoSEQ multiplex PCR, yet TCRdb's version contains in-frame clones alone and is incomplete. The sample yields roughly 180,000 clones, around half seen once. Sample treatment: oral pan-JAK inhibitor, 5-10 mg twice daily. The receptor was derived from a human donor with alopecia areata. This specimen consisted of CD8+ T cells sorted from blood, obtained at week 24, from a patient treated with tofacitinib.

The CDR3 coding sequence is TGTGCCAGCAGCTTGCTCGGGAATGAGCAGTTCTTC. Protein sequence: CASSLLGNEQFF. The rearrangement uses TRBV5-6 and TRBJ2-1; D not resolved. CDR1 and CDR2 from the germline V gene are SGHDT and YYEEEE. The V end was cut by 1 base, the J end by 7 bases, with 6 bases between. The CDR3 is 12 amino acids.